This T cell receptor (beta chain) was captured in a study of T-cell reconstitution after alpha-beta-depleted transplantation in children. CDR3 length equals 13 residues. Per the germline V gene, CDR1 is MDHEN and CDR2 is SYDVKM. The ends were cut back, 5 bases at V and 0 bases at J, with 7 bases in the middle. In its sample, this clonotype was seen a few times. Library preparation (for TCRbeta) was performed with unique molecular identifiers. TCRdb fed the PCR reads into MiXCR, producing one record per CDR3 protein. The sample yields about 610,000 distinct CDR3 sequences, approximately 10% seen once. This material consisted of PBMCs from the stem cell graft donor, taken from the stem cell graft. The chain carries TRBV28 and TRBJ1-2; perhaps TRBD1 as D (6 bases). This receptor was identified in a human donor who donated a stem cell graft to a child with acute myeloid leukemia. CDR3 sequence reads: CASSTGTNYGYTF. The CDR3 DNA sequence: TGTGCCAGCAGTACAGGGACTAACTATGGCTACACCTTC.